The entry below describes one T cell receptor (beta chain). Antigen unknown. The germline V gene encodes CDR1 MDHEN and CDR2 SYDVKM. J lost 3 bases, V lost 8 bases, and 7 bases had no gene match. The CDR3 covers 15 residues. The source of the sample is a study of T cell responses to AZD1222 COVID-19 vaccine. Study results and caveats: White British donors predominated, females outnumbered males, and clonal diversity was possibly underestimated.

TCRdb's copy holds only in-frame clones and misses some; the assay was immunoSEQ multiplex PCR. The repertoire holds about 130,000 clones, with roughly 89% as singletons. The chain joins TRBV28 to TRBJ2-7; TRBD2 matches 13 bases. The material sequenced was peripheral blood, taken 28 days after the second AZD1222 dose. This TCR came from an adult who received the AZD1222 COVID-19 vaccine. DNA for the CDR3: TGTGCCAGCTACGGGACTAGCGGGACGTTCTACGAGCAGTACTTC. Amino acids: CASYGTSGTFYEQYF.